Following are 10 T cell receptor beta chains from one sample sequenced in a study of T cell responses to AZD1222 COVID-19 vaccine. Measured with immunoSEQ multiplex PCR; TCRdb has only the in-frame clones, and not every one. The profile shows 100,000 or so clones, about 86% of them singletons. Sequenced here: peripheral blood, sampled on day 0 of AZD1222 vaccination. The receptors were sampled from an adult in good health.

V and J are TRBV29-1 and TRBJ2-3; tentatively, D is TRBD2 (6 bases). V was cut by 7 bases and J by 4 bases, with 9 bases left in between. Looked up from germline, CDR1 is SQVTM and CDR2 is ANQGSEA. This CDR3 is 11 amino acids long. The CDR3 loop reads CSADYADTQYF. In DNA, the CDR3 is TGCAGCGCGGACTATGCAGATACGCAGTATTTT.

V usage is TRBV18 and J usage is TRBJ2-1, with 7 bases that match TRBD2. Germline loops: CDR1 KGHSH, CDR2 LQKENI. J was trimmed by 10 bases and V by 3 bases; bases with no gene match: 9. This CDR3 comprises 14 residues. CDR3 amino acids: CASSPGLISGEQFF. The CDR3 DNA reads TGTGCCAGCTCACCGGGACTAATTTCGGGGGAGCAGTTCTTC.

The V gene is TRBV27, the J gene TRBJ2-1; D may correspond to TRBD1 or TRBD2 (5 bases each). Germline V gives CDR1 MNHEY, CDR2 SMNVEV (reference sequence). The length of the CDR3 is 15 residues. V lost 3 bases and J 5 bases, leaving 14 bases between the germline ends. This CDR3 is CASSLVVGGHNEQFF. The DNA of the CDR3 is TGTGCCAGCAGTTTGGTTGTTGGGGGTCACAATGAGCAGTTCTTC.

The chain links TRBV18 to TRBJ2-1, with D possibly TRBD1 on 7 matching bases. V was pared by 5 bases and J by 8 bases, with 10 bases between. From germline, CDR1 is KGHSH and CDR2 LQKENI. The length of the CDR3 is 12 residues. This CDR3 is CASSARGDEQFF. CDR3 nucleotides: TGTGCCAGCTCAGCCAGGGGGGATGAGCAGTTCTTC.

The chain links TRBV11-1 to TRBJ1-2; 10 nucleotides line up with TRBD1. CDR3 length equals 16 residues. The V gene end was trimmed by 6 bases and the J gene end by 2 bases; junction bases not matched to a gene: 9. Germline CDR1 is SGHAT and CDR2 is FQDESV (reference sequence). The CDR3 coding sequence is TGTGCCAGCAGTCTCCCCAGGGGACAGGGGAACTATGGCTACACCTTC. Protein sequence: CASSLPRGQGNYGYTF.

This clone has more than one count but fewer than ten. V and J are TRBV2 and TRBJ2-5; 8 bases map to TRBD1. This CDR3 contains 13 residues. From germline, CDR1 is SNHLY and CDR2 FYNNEI. The V segment lost 8 bases and the J segment 7 bases; nucleotides outside the gene matches: 9. CDR3 DNA sequence: TGTGCCAGCCGACGGAGTGACAGGGGGACCCAGTACTTC. This sequence encodes CASRRSDRGTQYF.

The rearrangement joins TRBV19 to TRBJ2-3; a possible D gene is TRBD2 (6 bases). This CDR3 contains 14 residues. Trimming cost V 8 bases and J 5 bases, with 17 bases left between them. Germline V gene lookup returns CDR1 LNHDA and CDR2 SQIVND (reference sequence). This CDR3 reads CASGLALEGDTQYF. The CDR3 region has the DNA TGTGCCAGTGGCCTAGCGCTGGAGGGAGATACGCAGTATTTT.

This clone is a singleton in its sample. This chain uses TRBV5-4 with TRBJ2-5; the D gene is possibly TRBD2 (5 bases). This CDR3 has 14 residues. Trimming stripped 2 bases from V and 9 bases from J, with 17 bases between. The germline V gene encodes CDR1 SGHNT and CDR2 YYREEE (reference sequence). CDR3 coding DNA: TGTGCCAGCAGCTTTGAGGGCCCCAAGAAGGCCCAGTACTTC. This codes for CASSFEGPKKAQYF. Using reference TRBV5-4 and TRBJ2-5 for the parts outside the CDR3, the full variable domain is ETGVTQSPTHLIKTRGQQVTLRCSSQSGHNTVSWYQQALGQGPQFIFQYYREEENGRGNFPPRFSGLQFPNYSSELNVNALELDDSALYLCASSFEGPKKAQYFGPGTRLLVL.

V usage is TRBV13 and J usage is TRBJ2-7; 7 bases map to TRBD2. Germline loops: CDR1 PRHDT, CDR2 FYEKMQ (reference sequence). This CDR3 region has 17 residues. With 3 bases clipped from V and 2 bases from J, the junction kept 13 bases outside the gene matches. The CDR3 bases are TGTGCCAGCAGCTTCACTAGTTCGGCTAGCGGCCCCTACGAGCAGTACTTC. This gives the protein CASSFTSSASGPYEQYF.

The chain couples TRBV5-1 to TRBJ1-6; D might be TRBD1 (5 bases). V shed 4 bases and J shed 7 bases, with 12 bases lying between them. Germline V gene lookup returns CDR1 SGHRS and CDR2 YFSETQ. The CDR3 is made up of 14 amino acids. CDR3 in amino acids: CASSLGLTNSPLHF. In nucleotides, the CDR3 is TGCGCCAGCAGCCTGGGACTGACCAATTCACCCCTCCACTTT.